This T cell receptor beta chain was profiled in a study of CD8 T cells in Susac syndrome. Study-level points and caveats: In its TCR sequencing and HLA analysis, the study acknowledged that the number of individuals was relatively small.

To note about this clonotype: Its antigen is as yet unknown.

The multiple sclerosis controls, all treatment-naive patients, had relapsing-remitting disease that was stable or active. CDR3 length: 14 residues. The germline gives CDR1 SGDLS, CDR2 YYNGEE. V shed 3 bases, J shed 8 bases, and the junction held 7 bases outside the gene matches. Reverse transcription of about 0.5 to 1 ug RNA was carried out with random hexamers. TCRdb itself ran the immunoSEQ multiplex PCR reads through MiXCR, one entry per CDR3 protein. The sample shows fewer than 350,000 distinct CDR3 sequences, about 88% of them seen only once. The source material was CD8+ T cells from PBMCs. This sequence joins TRBV9 and TRBJ2-4; 8 nucleotides line up with TRBD1. The sequence came from a human donor with multiple sclerosis. CDR3 protein: CASSAGTGGHIQYF. The CDR3 DNA reads TGTGCCAGCAGCGCCGGGACAGGCGGCCACATTCAGTACTTC.